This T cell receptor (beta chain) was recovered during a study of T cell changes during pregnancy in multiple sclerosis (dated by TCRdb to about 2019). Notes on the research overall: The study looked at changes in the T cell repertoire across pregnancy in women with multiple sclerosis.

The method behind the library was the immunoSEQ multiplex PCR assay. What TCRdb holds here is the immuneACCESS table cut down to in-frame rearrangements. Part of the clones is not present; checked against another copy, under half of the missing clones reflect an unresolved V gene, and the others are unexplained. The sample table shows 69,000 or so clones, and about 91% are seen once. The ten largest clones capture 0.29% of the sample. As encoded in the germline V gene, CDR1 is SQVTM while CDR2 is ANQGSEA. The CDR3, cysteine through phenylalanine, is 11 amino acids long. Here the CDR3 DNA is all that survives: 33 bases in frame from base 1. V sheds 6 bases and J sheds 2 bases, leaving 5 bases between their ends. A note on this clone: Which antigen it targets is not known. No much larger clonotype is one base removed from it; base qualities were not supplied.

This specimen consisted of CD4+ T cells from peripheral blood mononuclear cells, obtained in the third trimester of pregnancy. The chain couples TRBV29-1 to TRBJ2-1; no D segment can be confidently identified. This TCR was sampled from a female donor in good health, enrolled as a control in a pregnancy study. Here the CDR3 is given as CSVPAYNEQFF. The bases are TGCAGCGTGCCGGCCTACAATGAGCAGTTCTTC.